This TCR beta chain was found in a study of T cells in Graves' hyperthyroidism and ophthalmopathy. RNA transcripts provided the source from which TCR beta CDR3 regions were amplified. The primer set for the first-round RT-PCR of the TCR CDR3 was HTBI. Each CDR3 protein is one row after TCRdb ran MiXCR on the multiplex PCR reads. The table shows about 300,000 distinct CDR3 sequences, with roughly 19% occurring only once. Ten or more counts support this clonotype. The study based diagnoses on clinical symptoms, serum thyroxine and TRAb, thyroid ultrasound and orbital computed tomography. Material: blood. This TCR came from a man between 50 and 59 years old with Graves' ophthalmopathy.

The CDR3 spells CSAWPVEDAAVSDTQYF. The CDR3 coding sequence is TGCAGTGCTTGGCCGGTGGAGGACGCGGCTGTGTCGGATACGCAGTATTTT. V gene TRBV20-1 combines with J gene TRBJ2-3, with D possibly TRBD2 on 5 matching bases. The germline gives CDR1 DFQATT, CDR2 SNEGSKA (reference sequence). Trimming removed 5 bases from V and 6 bases from J, with 27 bases in between. The CDR3 runs 17 residues.